This TCR beta chain was documented in a study of Graves' ophthalmopathy and Graves' hyperthyroidism. For the study at large: Samples of peripheral blood were obtained at initial diagnosis, prior to treatment of any kind.

Patients newly diagnosed with hyperthyroidism, under 2 months' duration, were aged 18 to 65, the study reports. RNA served as the template for amplifying TCR beta CDR3 regions. HTBI primers were used in a first-round RT-PCR, which preceded a second-round multiplex PCR. Each CDR3 protein gets one entry after TCRdb re-called the multiplex PCR reads with MiXCR. This sample has a few hundred thousand distinct CDR3 sequences, with about 15% found just once. General study findings and limits: Sensitivity reached over 85% and specificity roughly 82% for a 13-signature model separating ophthalmopathy from stable hyperthyroidism. Most expanded clonotypes from thyroid (those above 0.001 frequency) were also found in blood.

V was clipped by 2 bases and J by 4 bases, with 9 bases between them. Per germline, CDR1 MNHNS and CDR2 SASEGT. The CDR3 sequence is 15 residues long. This clonotype showed up many times. Its antigen is currently unknown. The TCR comes from an adult woman with stable Graves' hyperthyroidism. The V call is TRBV6-1, the J call TRBJ2-6, with D unresolved. The sample was peripheral blood. The CDR3 bases are TGTGCCAGCAGTGAAAAGGGAACAGGGGCCAACGTCCTGACTTTC. It codes for CASSEKGTGANVLTF.